This passage covers 26 T cell receptor beta chains from one sample sequenced in a study of blood T cell repertoires in COVID-19. The protocol was immunoSEQ multiplex PCR, while the TCRdb copy is restricted to in-frame clones and leaves out a portion. The table includes fewer than 250,000 clones, around nine tenths detected once. The sample consisted of peripheral blood. The receptors were gathered from a man under 40 with acute or convalescent COVID-19.

The chain has TRBV24-1 and TRBJ2-4; the D gene is possibly TRBD1 (6 bases). Trimming removed 3 bases at V and 9 bases at J, with 8 bases between. The germline V gene has CDR1 KGHDR and CDR2 SFDVKD. The CDR3 loop spans 12 amino acids. CDR3 loop: CATSDLGAIQYF. In DNA form, the CDR3 reads TGTGCCACCAGTGATCTGGGGGCCATTCAGTACTTC.

This clone is a singleton in its sample. V gene TRBV30 combines with J gene TRBJ1-5; D remains unclear. Germline CDR1 GTSNPN, CDR2 SVGIG (reference sequence). The CDR3 consists of 13 residues. V lost 1 base and J lost 4, with 8 bases in between. CDR3 region: CAWSDLRNQPQHF. In DNA, the CDR3 is TGTGCCTGGAGTGATTTGCGTAATCAGCCCCAGCATTTT. The full variable domain, with the rest looked up from reference TRBV30 and TRBJ1-5, is SQTIHQWPATLVQPVGSPLSLECTVEGTSNPNLYWYRQAAGRGLQLLFYSVGIGQISSEVPQNLSASRPQDRQFILSSKKLLLSDSGFYLCAWSDLRNQPQHFGDGTRLSIL.

This clone has only one observation. The chain uses TRBV6-1 and TRBJ1-1; D remains ambiguous. Between the trimmed V and J ends, which lost 2 bases and 1 base, there was a span of 8 bases. This CDR3 contains 14 residues. Germline V gives CDR1 MNHNS, CDR2 SASEGT. CDR3 DNA: TGTGCCAGCAGTGAATACCCAGGGAACACTGAAGCTTTCTTT. Translating gives CASSEYPGNTEAFF.

The rearrangement joins TRBV30 to TRBJ1-4; no reliable D call. Trimming stripped 0 bases from V and 11 bases from J, with 7 bases between. The germline V gene has CDR1 GTSNPN and CDR2 SVGIG (reference sequence). This CDR3 region has 11 residues. The CDR3, as DNA: TGTGCCTGGAGTGTACACAGTAAACTGTTTTTT. Encoded protein: CAWSVHSKLFF.

The CDR3 spells CASIPNPGQGTGELFF. The CDR3 DNA is TGTGCCAGCATTCCAAACCCGGGACAGGGAACCGGGGAGCTGTTTTTT. The V call is TRBV28, the J call TRBJ2-2, with 9 bases matching TRBD1. In germline, CDR1 is MDHEN, CDR2 SYDVKM. J gave up 5 bases and V 7 bases, and 11 bases lay outside the gene matches. The CDR3 length is 16 residues. The full variable domain, completed using reference TRBV28 and TRBJ2-2, is DVKVTQSSRYLVKRTGEKVFLECVQDMDHENMFWYRQDPGLGLRLIYFSYDVKMKEKGDIPEGYSVSREKKERFSLILESASTNQTSMYLCASIPNPGQGTGELFFGEGSRLTVL.

This rearrangement joins TRBV6-5 to TRBJ2-7; maybe TRBD2 (5 bases). The CDR3 length is 14 residues. Deletions cut 0 bases from V and 4 bases from J, with 10 bases between. The germline CDR1 and CDR2 sequences are MNHEY and SVGAGI. Here the CDR3 DNA reads TGTGCCAGCAGTTACTCCGGGGTTCGGTACGAGCAGTACTTC. This sequence encodes CASSYSGVRYEQYF.

This chain connects TRBV5-1 to TRBJ1-1; possible D gene TRBD1, 5 bases. In germline, CDR1 is SGHRS, CDR2 YFSETQ. Trimming took 4 bases from V and 11 from J, leaving 21 bases between them. This CDR3 is 14 amino acids long. CDR3 loop: CASSAGQGSWDAFF. In nucleotides, the CDR3 is TGCGCCAGCAGCGCCGGGCAGGGAAGCTGGGATGCTTTCTTT.

In DNA form, the CDR3 reads TGTGCCAGCTCACCAGGGGGGGACACTGAAGCTTTCTTT. The encoded protein is CASSPGGDTEAFF. J is TRBJ1-1 and V is TRBV18, with D possibly TRBD1 on 5 matching bases. The CDR3 spans 13 residues. V lost 2 bases to trimming and J lost 3 bases, with 7 bases between them. CDR1 and CDR2 from the germline V gene are KGHSH and LQKENI. The entire variable domain, with the rest obtained from reference TRBV18 and TRBJ1-1, is as follows: NAGVMQNPRHLVRRRGQEARLRCSPMKGHSHVYWYRQLPEEGLKFMVYLQKENIIDESGMPKERFSAEFPKEGPSILRIQQVVRGDSAAYFCASSPGGDTEAFFGQGTRLTVV.

The V call is TRBV19, the J call TRBJ1-5; TRBD1 agrees at 7 bases. Germline CDR1 and CDR2: LNHDA and SQIVND (reference sequence). The V segment lost 0 bases and the J segment 5 bases; nucleotides outside the gene matches: 10. CDR3 size: 17 residues. CDR3: CASSIDRLGGPYQPQHF. In DNA, the CDR3 is TGTGCCAGTAGTATAGATCGGCTAGGGGGCCCTTATCAGCCCCAGCATTTT.

The rearrangement links TRBV28 to TRBJ1-6; 9 bases align to TRBD1. This CDR3 has 15 amino acids. V dropped 5 bases and J dropped 7; count of bases not matched to a gene: 6. Germline values: CDR1 MDHEN, CDR2 SYDVKM. The CDR3 DNA reads as TGTGCCAGCAGTATACAGGGGGCTGACAATTCACCCCTCCACTTT. Amino acids: CASSIQGADNSPLHF.

J is TRBJ1-5 and V is TRBV6-5; tentatively, D is TRBD1 (5 bases). The CDR3 totals 15 residues. Trimming took off 7 bases at V and 0 bases at J, with 13 bases between the two ends. Per the germline V gene, CDR1 is MNHEY and CDR2 is SVGAGI. This chain's CDR3 is CASMMGQSSNQPQHF. The CDR3 DNA reads as TGTGCCAGCATGATGGGGCAGTCTAGCAATCAGCCCCAGCATTTT.

The gene calls are TRBV27 and TRBJ1-2; possibly TRBD1 for D (5 bases). This CDR3 has 13 amino acids. Trimming shortened V by 0 bases and J by 8 bases, and 10 bases separated the two germline ends. Germline loops: CDR1 MNHEY, CDR2 SMNVEV (reference sequence). The CDR3 is CASSLSGGGGYTF. The CDR3 coding sequence is TGTGCCAGCAGTTTATCCGGGGGAGGCGGCTACACCTTC.

The chain is built from TRBV19 and TRBJ2-3, with D maybe TRBD1 (6 bases). The CDR3 runs to 13 residues. Looked up from germline, CDR1 is LNHDA and CDR2 is SQIVND (reference sequence). The germline V and J ends were trimmed by 9 bases and 3 bases, with 13 bases remaining between them. The CDR3, as DNA: TGTGCCAGCTCAGGGGATGGGACAGATACGCAGTATTTT. Amino acid sequence: CASSGDGTDTQYF.

The chain recombines TRBV11-2 with TRBJ2-7; D is unresolved. The CDR3 consists of 13 residues. The V gene lost 2 bases and the J gene lost 1 base, with 6 bases spanning the gap. Per the germline V gene, CDR1 is SGHAT and CDR2 is FQNNGV. The CDR3 loop is CASSLSSSYEQYF. CDR3 DNA sequence: TGTGCCAGCAGCTTAAGCTCGTCCTACGAGCAGTACTTC.

The chain carries TRBV4-1 and TRBJ1-5; perhaps TRBD1 as D (5 bases). The germline V gene encodes CDR1 MGHRA and CDR2 YSYEKL. Between the trimmed V and J ends, which lost 0 bases and 1 base, there was a span of 10 bases. The CDR3 contains 16 residues. The CDR3 region has the DNA TGCGCCAGCAGCCAAGATCGCCAGGGAAGCAATCAGCCCCAGCATTTT. This encodes CASSQDRQGSNQPQHF.

This clone turned up a few times. One end of the junction varies from germline; a read error may be responsible. The chain joins TRBV7-7 to TRBJ2-2, with 7 nucleotides matching TRBD2. The CDR3 runs to 16 residues. CDR1 and CDR2 from the germline V gene are SSHAT and FNYEAQ (reference sequence). The CDR3 is CASSLGLSGATGELFF. The CDR3 DNA follows: TGTGCTAGCAGCTTAGGTCTGAGCGGGGCCACCGGGGAGCTGTTTTTT.

The CDR3 sequence: CASSMVGQFMNTEAFF. CDR3 nucleotides: TGTGCCAGTAGTATGGTGGGACAGTTCATGAACACTGAAGCTTTCTTT. The gene calls are TRBV19 and TRBJ1-1, with 7 positions matching TRBD1. V dropped 3 bases and J dropped 0; count of bases not matched to a gene: 7. The CDR3 loop spans 16 amino acids. Germline V gene sequence: CDR1 LNHDA, CDR2 SQIVND (reference sequence). The full variable domain, completed using reference TRBV19 and TRBJ1-1, is DGGITQSPKYLFRKEGQNVTLSCEQNLNHDAMYWYRQDPGQGLRLIYYSQIVNDFQKGDIAEGYSVSREKKESFPLTVTSAQKNPTAFYLCASSMVGQFMNTEAFFGQGTRLTVV.

The chain combines TRBV4-1 with TRBJ1-2, with D uncertain. Germline V gives CDR1 MGHRA, CDR2 YSYEKL. This CDR3 is built from 15 residues. Trimming stripped 0 bases from V and 5 bases from J, with 13 bases between. CDR3 coding DNA: TGCGCCAGCAGCCAAGACCCGGGGTCCGGGTATGGCTACACCTTC. Translating gives CASSQDPGSGYGYTF.

This clone showed up just once. The chain couples TRBV7-9 to TRBJ2-7; D perhaps matches TRBD1 (8 bases). The V gene lost 0 bases and the J gene lost 4 bases, with 16 bases spanning the gap. The CDR3 is 16 residues long. CDR1 is SEHNR and CDR2 is FQNEAQ in the germline V gene (reference sequence). This chain's CDR3 is CASSLARDRGGYEQYF. CDR3 DNA sequence: TGTGCCAGCAGCTTAGCTCGCGACAGGGGAGGGTACGAGCAGTACTTC.

This rearrangement joins TRBV2 to TRBJ1-2; D is unclear. The CDR3 extends over 15 amino acids. V gave up 2 bases and J gave up 6 bases, with 16 bases separating them. CDR1 and CDR2 from the germline V gene are SNHLY and FYNNEI. CDR3 nucleotide sequence: TGTGCCAGCAGTGAAAGGCCCGAAACTATAAATGGCTACACCTTC. Its protein is CASSERPETINGYTF.

The sample holds a few counts of this clone. The CDR3 is CASRPSGGAADTQYF. CDR3 bases: TGCGCCAGCAGACCCAGCGGGGGGGCGGCAGATACGCAGTATTTT. This chain uses TRBV5-1 with TRBJ2-3; 10 positions match TRBD2. The length of the CDR3 is 15 residues. CDR1 is SGHRS, CDR2 YFSETQ, per germline. J was trimmed by 4 bases and V by 5 bases; bases with no gene match: 7.

This clone came up once. This chain uses TRBV2 with TRBJ1-1; D is perhaps TRBD1 (6 bases). Looked up from germline, CDR1 is SNHLY and CDR2 is FYNNEI. The CDR3 has 13 residues. The V end was cut by 7 bases, the J end by 7 bases, with 16 bases between. CDR3 in DNA: TGTGCCAGCAATTTGGACAGAAACCTTGAAGCTTTCTTT. It encodes CASNLDRNLEAFF.

The chain uses TRBV6-5 and TRBJ1-3; unclear D gene. The V gene's germline CDR1 is MNHEY and CDR2 SVGAGI. V gave up 5 bases and J gave up 0 bases, with 8 bases separating them. There are 14 residues in the CDR3. CDR3 in amino acids: CASSRFTSGNTIYF. In DNA form, the CDR3 reads TGTGCCAGCAGTCGGTTTACCTCTGGAAACACCATATATTTT.

This sequence joins TRBV3-1 (or the pseudogene TRBV3-2) and TRBJ1-6; no reliable D call. Per germline, CDR1 LGHDT and CDR2 YNNKEL (reference sequence). The CDR3 is 15 residues long. Trimming removed 2 bases at V and 10 bases at J, with 15 bases between. CDR3 DNA: TGTGCCAGCAGCCAATTTCCCGGTACGAAGTCACCCCTCCACTTT. It translates to CASSQFPGTKSPLHF.

The chain couples TRBV28 to TRBJ1-1, with D perhaps matching TRBD1 (6 bases). V shed 6 bases and J shed 1 base, with 12 bases lying between them. The CDR3 is made up of 14 amino acids. The V gene's germline CDR1 is MDHEN and CDR2 SYDVKM. Here the CDR3 DNA reads TGTGCCAGCAGAATCCTGACAGGGAACACTGAAGCTTTCTTT. Its protein is CASRILTGNTEAFF. The variable domain in full, completed from reference TRBV28 and TRBJ1-1, reads DVKVTQSSRYLVKRTGEKVFLECVQDMDHENMFWYRQDPGLGLRLIYFSYDVKMKEKGDIPEGYSVSREKKERFSLILESASTNQTSMYLCASRILTGNTEAFFGQGTRLTVV.

The J gene is TRBJ2-2, the V gene TRBV7-9, with D possibly TRBD2 on 6 matching bases. The V and J ends lost 1 base and 1 base respectively, with 10 bases between them. There are 16 residues in the CDR3. Germline V gives CDR1 SEHNR, CDR2 FQNEAQ (reference sequence). Written as DNA, the CDR3 is TGTGCCAGCAGCTTAGGGCCCGGGGGGAACACCGGGGAGCTGTTTTTT. The encoded protein is CASSLGPGGNTGELFF.